This TCR beta chain was recovered during a study of T cell changes during pregnancy in multiple sclerosis. CDR1 is SEHNR and CDR2 is FQNEAQ in the germline V gene (reference sequence). V was trimmed by 5 bases and J by 6 bases, leaving 11 bases between them. The length of the CDR3 is 12 residues. Generated by immunoSEQ multiplex PCR, the TCRdb table keeps only in-frame clones and is missing some. Among 25,000 to 35,000 clones listed, 75% to 95% were seen once. In its sample, this clone was seen a few times. The genes are TRBV7-9 and TRBJ2-7, with a possible D match to TRBD1 (6 bases). The sequence was collected from a female donor with multiple sclerosis, enrolled in a pregnancy study. The sequenced sample was CD8+ T cells from peripheral blood mononuclear cells, obtained in the second trimester of pregnancy. The chain's CDR3 is CASSKGQPEQYF. In DNA, the CDR3 is TGTGCCAGCAGCAAGGGACAACCCGAGCAGTACTTC. The full variable domain, rest sourced from reference TRBV7-9 and TRBJ2-7, is DTGVSQNPRHKITKRGQNVTFRCDPISEHNRLYWYRQTLGQGPEFLTYFQNEAQLEKSRLLSDRFSAERPKGSFSTLEIQRTEQGDSAMYLCASSKGQPEQYFGPGTRLTVT.